Each of the 7 T cell receptor beta chains below was sequenced from the same sample in a study of T cell clonality in common variable immunodeficiency. Measured with immunoSEQ multiplex PCR; TCRdb has only the in-frame clones, and not every one. The data list approximately 50,000 clones, none observed once; approximately 1.9% falls to the top ten. Sequences were obtained from peripheral blood mononuclear cells. These TCRs come from a person aged 18 to 75 in good health.

This clone was counted ten times or more. The observed sequence ends 3 residues before the CDR3 terminus, with the missing tail filled in from the germline J gene. The same CDR3 arises from other DNA sequences in this sample as well. This rearrangement joins TRBV7-3 to TRBJ1-1, with D tentatively TRBD1 (6 bases). The CDR3 is 13 amino acids. Germline CDR1 SGHTA, CDR2 FQGTGA. Trimming shortened V by 6 bases and J by 1 base, and 9 bases separated the two germline ends. The CDR3 spells CASSLQGNTEAFF. CDR3 bases read: TGTGCCAGCAGTCTACAGGGGAACACTGAA.

This clone has a count of ten or more. The CDR3 end falls 3 residues outside the read, so it is completed with the germline J gene. This chain links TRBV2 with TRBJ1-6, with D perhaps matching TRBD1 (6 bases). Germline V lookup: CDR1 SNHLY, CDR2 FYNNEI. This CDR3 is built from 15 residues. V was shortened by 7 bases and J by 8 bases, with 18 bases between the two germline ends. The part of the CDR3 DNA that was read is TGTGCCAGCACGTTTTCGTGGACAGATTATTCACCC. It specifies CASTFSWTDYSP. The complete CDR3 protein is CASTFSWTDYSPLHF.

This clone showed up many times. Read sequence stops 3 residues before the CDR3 end, and the germline J gene provides the missing end. V and J are TRBV5-6 and TRBJ2-1; 8 nucleotides line up with TRBD2. V dropped 0 bases and J dropped 8; count of bases not matched to a gene: 7. Germline V gene data show CDR1 as SGHDT and CDR2 as YYEEEE. The CDR3 is 15 residues long. This chain's CDR3 is CASSLGGGKEDEQFF. CDR3 DNA, as far as it was read: TGTGCCAGCAGCTTGGGCGGGGGGAAGGAGGATGAG.

There are many counts of this clone. The DNA ends 3 residues before the CDR3 does, and the rest of the CDR3 is filled in from the germline J gene. The chain has TRBV6-1 and TRBJ2-5, with 10 bases identical to TRBD1. The trim removed 2 bases at V and 5 bases at J, leaving 5 bases unmatched. The CDR3 covers 15 residues. CDR1 is MNHNS, CDR2 SASEGT, per germline. CDR3 region: CASSEPGQGLETQYF. CDR3 DNA (partial): TGTGCCAGCAGTGAACCGGGACAGGGGCTGGAGACC.

In the case of this clone: The read halts 3 residues ahead of the CDR3 end, with the missing end drawn from the germline J gene. The rearrangement links TRBV20-1 to TRBJ2-1; 11 nucleotides match TRBD2. The germline CDR1 and CDR2 sequences are DFQATT and SNEGSKA (reference sequence). The junction had 5 bases not matched to a gene; V was cut back by 3 bases and J by 7 bases. The CDR3 is 14 residues long. CDR3 protein: CSARGRLAGNEQFF. CDR3 DNA (partial): TGCAGTGCTAGGGGGCGACTAGCGGGGAATGAG.

The sample holds many counts of this clone. The CDR3 extends 3 residues past the end of the read, so its final part is completed from the germline J gene. The chain couples TRBV5-1 to TRBJ2-2; 12 positions match TRBD1. CDR3 length: 15 residues. Per the germline V gene, CDR1 is SGHRS and CDR2 is YFSETQ. V lost 3 bases to trimming and J lost 4 bases; unmatched junction nucleotides: 1. The CDR3 loop reads CASSSGQGATGELFF. The CDR3 DNA, read in part, is TGCGCCAGCAGCTCGGGACAGGGGGCCACCGGGGAG.

This clone was found many times. The read terminates 3 residues before the CDR3 end, so the remaining end is supplied by the germline J gene. The chain employs TRBV2 and TRBJ2-3; the match to TRBD2 covers 7 bases. The CDR3 runs 16 residues. The germline CDR1 and CDR2 sequences are SNHLY and FYNNEI. J gave up 6 bases and V 4 bases, and 13 bases lay outside the gene matches. CDR3 protein: CASSGPRLAVSDTQYF. CDR3 DNA (partial): TGTGCCAGCAGTGGGCCCCGTCTAGCGGTTTCCGATACG.